Reported below is one T cell receptor (beta chain). Its target is not known. CD4+ cells underwent separation, giving CD45RA+ naive and CD45RA-negative memory subsets. The sample is drawn from a study of shared clonotypes between healthy human individuals. Study-level information: Each donor contributed plates that comprised three CD4 naive, three CD4 memory, two CD8 naive and one CD8 memory. Study outcomes and limitations: Clonotype sharing across four donors was observed for approximately 5% of naive CD4 clonotypes.

Authors' data handling: Without quality scores, immunoSEQ junctional reads could not be filtered like full-length reads. Using immunoSEQ multiplex PCR, the repertoire was profiled, and TCRdb retains in-frame clones only, with some absent. V, J and clone size are those of that table, while D and trimming were read from the DNA. The profile shows millions of clones, roughly nine tenths of them singletons. This sequence originates from a man aged 18-30 years in good health. The sequenced sample consisted of naive CD4+ T cells sorted from blood. Subset specified: CD45RA+ positively selected.

The CDR3 DNA reads TGCGCCAGCAGCTTCCTGGGACAGTCTGTCTCTGGAAACACCATATATTTT. It is translated as CASSFLGQSVSGNTIYF. The chain combines TRBV5-1 with TRBJ1-3, with 7 bases lining up with TRBD1. This CDR3 contains 17 residues. Germline V lookup: CDR1 SGHRS, CDR2 YFSETQ. Trimming cost V 2 bases and J 0 bases; bases outside gene matches: 8.